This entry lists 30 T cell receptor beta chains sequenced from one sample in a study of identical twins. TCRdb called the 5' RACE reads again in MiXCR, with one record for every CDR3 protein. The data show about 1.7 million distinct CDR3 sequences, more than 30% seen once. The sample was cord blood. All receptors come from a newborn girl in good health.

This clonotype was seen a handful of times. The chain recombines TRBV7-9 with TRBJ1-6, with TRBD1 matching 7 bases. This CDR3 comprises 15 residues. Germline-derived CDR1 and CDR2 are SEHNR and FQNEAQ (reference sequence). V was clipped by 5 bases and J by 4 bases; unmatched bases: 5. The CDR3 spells CASSQEGAYNSPLHF. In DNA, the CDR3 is TGTGCCAGCAGCCAGGAGGGGGCTTATAATTCACCCCTCCACTTT. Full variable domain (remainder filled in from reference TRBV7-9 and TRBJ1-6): DTGVSQNPRHKITKRGQNVTFRCDPISEHNRLYWYRQTLGQGPEFLTYFQNEAQLEKSRLLSDRFSAERPKGSFSTLEIQRTEQGDSAMYLCASSQEGAYNSPLHFGNGTRLTVT.

This CDR3 reads CSARDPRRDEQYF. Written as DNA, the CDR3 is TGCAGTGCTAGAGACCCCCGGCGGGATGAGCAGTACTTC. The chain uses TRBV20-1 and TRBJ2-7; D is perhaps TRBD2 (6 bases). The V and J ends lost 0 bases and 7 bases respectively, with 13 bases between them. Germline values: CDR1 DFQATT, CDR2 SNEGSKA (reference sequence). The CDR3 spans 13 residues.

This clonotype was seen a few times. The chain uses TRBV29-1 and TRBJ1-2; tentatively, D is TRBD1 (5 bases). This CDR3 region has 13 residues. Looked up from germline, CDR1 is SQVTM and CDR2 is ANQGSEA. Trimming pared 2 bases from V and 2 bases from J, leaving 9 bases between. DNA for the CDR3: TGCAGCGTTGAAACGGGACGGAACTATGGCTACACCTTC. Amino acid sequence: CSVETGRNYGYTF.

The CDR3 region is CSVPTGQGTQYF. CDR3 sequence (DNA): TGCAGCGTTCCTACCGGTCAGGGGACCCAGTACTTC. The chain combines TRBV29-1 with TRBJ2-5; possible D gene TRBD1, 5 bases. V was clipped by 5 bases and J by 7 bases, with 14 bases between them. CDR1 is SQVTM, CDR2 ANQGSEA, per germline. The CDR3 is made up of 12 amino acids. Filled out from reference TRBV29-1 and TRBJ2-5, the complete variable domain reads SAVISQKPSRDICQRGTSLTIQCQVDSQVTMMFWYRQQPGQSLTLIATANQGSEATYESGFVIDKFPISRPNLTFSTLTVSNMSPEDSSIYLCSVPTGQGTQYFGPGTRLLVL.

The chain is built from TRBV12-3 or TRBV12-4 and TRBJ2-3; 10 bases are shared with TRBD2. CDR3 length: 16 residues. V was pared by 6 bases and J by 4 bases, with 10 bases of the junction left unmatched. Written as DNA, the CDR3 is TGTGCCAGCAGATCCTCCGGGACTAGCGAACCAGATACGCAGTATTTT. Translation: CASRSSGTSEPDTQYF.

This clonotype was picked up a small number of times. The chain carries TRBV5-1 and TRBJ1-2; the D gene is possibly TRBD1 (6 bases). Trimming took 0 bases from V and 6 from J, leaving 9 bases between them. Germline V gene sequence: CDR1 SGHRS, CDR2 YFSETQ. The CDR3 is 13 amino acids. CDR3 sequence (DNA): TGCGCCAGCAGCTTGGAAACAGGGAATGGCTACACCTTC. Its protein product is CASSLETGNGYTF.

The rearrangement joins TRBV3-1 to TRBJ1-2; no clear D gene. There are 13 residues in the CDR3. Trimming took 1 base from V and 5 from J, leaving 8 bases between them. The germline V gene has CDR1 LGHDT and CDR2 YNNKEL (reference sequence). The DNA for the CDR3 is TGTGCCAGCAGCCAAGTTCAGGTATATGGCTACACCTTC. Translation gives CASSQVQVYGYTF.

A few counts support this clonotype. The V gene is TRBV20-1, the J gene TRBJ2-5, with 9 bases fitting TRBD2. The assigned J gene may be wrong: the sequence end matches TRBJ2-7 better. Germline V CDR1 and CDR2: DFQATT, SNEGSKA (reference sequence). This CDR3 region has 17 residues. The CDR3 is CSARDERPSGVFYEQYF. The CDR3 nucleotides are TGCAGTGCTAGAGATGAACGCCCTAGCGGGGTCTTCTACGAGCAGTACTTC.

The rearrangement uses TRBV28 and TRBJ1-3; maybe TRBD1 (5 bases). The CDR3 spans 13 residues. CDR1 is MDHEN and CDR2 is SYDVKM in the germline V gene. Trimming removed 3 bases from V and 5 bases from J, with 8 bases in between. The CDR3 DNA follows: TGTGCCAGCAGTTTCAGGGCTCGAAACACCATATATTTT. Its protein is CASSFRARNTIYF.

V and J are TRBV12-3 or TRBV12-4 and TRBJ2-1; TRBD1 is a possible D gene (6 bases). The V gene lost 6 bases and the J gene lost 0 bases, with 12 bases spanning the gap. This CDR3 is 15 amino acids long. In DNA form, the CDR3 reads TGTGCCAGCAGAGCGGACAGTAGCTCCTACAATGAGCAGTTCTTC. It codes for CASRADSSSYNEQFF.

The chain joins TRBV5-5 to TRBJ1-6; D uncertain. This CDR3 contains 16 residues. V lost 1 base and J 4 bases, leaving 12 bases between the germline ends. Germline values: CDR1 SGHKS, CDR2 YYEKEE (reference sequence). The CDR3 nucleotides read TGTGCCAGCAGCTTGTTCGGCGATCATTATAATTCACCCCTCCACTTT. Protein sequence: CASSLFGDHYNSPLHF.

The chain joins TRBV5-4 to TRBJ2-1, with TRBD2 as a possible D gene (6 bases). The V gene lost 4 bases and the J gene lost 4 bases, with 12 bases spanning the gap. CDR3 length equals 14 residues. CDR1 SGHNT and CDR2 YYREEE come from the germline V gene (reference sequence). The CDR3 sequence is CASSIGGWYNEQFF. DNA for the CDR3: TGTGCCAGCAGCATCGGGGGTTGGTACAATGAGCAGTTCTTC.

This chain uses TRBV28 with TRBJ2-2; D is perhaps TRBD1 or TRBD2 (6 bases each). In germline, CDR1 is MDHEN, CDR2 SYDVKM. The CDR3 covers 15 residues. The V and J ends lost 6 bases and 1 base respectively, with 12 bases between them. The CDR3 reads CASSFAGQNTGELFF. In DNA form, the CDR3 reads TGTGCCAGCAGCTTCGCGGGACAGAACACCGGGGAGCTGTTTTTT.

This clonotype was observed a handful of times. The CDR3 DNA follows: TGTGCCAGCATGCTTACCGGTCCCACTGAAGCTTTCTTT. Residues: CASMLTGPTEAFF. The chain carries TRBV7-2 and TRBJ1-1; D is ambiguous. Germline lookup yields CDR1 SGHTA and CDR2 FQGNSA. The CDR3 is 13 residues long. V was clipped by 7 bases and J by 4 bases, with 13 bases between them. The whole variable domain, filled in from reference TRBV7-2 and TRBJ1-1, reads GAGVSQSPSNKVTEKGKDVELRCDPISGHTALYWYRQSLGQGLEFLIYFQGNSAPDKSGLPSDRFSAERTGGSVSTLTIQRTQQEDSAVYLCASMLTGPTEAFFGQGTRLTVV.

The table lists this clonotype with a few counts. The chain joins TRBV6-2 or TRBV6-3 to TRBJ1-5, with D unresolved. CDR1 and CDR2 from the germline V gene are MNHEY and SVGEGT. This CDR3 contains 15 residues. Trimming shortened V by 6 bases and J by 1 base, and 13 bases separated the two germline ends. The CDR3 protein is CASSPRLLSNQPQHF. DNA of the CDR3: TGTGCCAGCAGCCCTAGGCTATTAAGCAATCAGCCCCAGCATTTT.

The CDR3 sequence: CASSSERGSYGYTF. The CDR3 DNA sequence: TGTGCCAGCAGCTCAGAGCGAGGGAGCTATGGCTACACCTTC. The rearrangement links TRBV7-2 to TRBJ1-2; D is uncertain. V lost 4 bases and J lost 4, with 13 bases in between. CDR1 and CDR2 (germline): SGHTA, FQGNSA. The CDR3 extends over 14 amino acids.

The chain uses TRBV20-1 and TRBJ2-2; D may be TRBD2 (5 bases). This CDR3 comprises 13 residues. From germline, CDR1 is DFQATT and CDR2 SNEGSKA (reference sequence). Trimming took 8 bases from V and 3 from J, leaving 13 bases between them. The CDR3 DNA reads TGCAGTAGCCGACGGGGATACACCGGGGAGCTGTTTTTT. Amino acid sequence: CSSRRGYTGELFF.

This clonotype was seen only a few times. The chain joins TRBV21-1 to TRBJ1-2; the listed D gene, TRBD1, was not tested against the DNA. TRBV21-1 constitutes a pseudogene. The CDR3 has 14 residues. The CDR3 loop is CASSIRTPNYGYTF. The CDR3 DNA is TGTGCCAGCAGCATCAGGACACCTAACTATGGCTACACCTTC.

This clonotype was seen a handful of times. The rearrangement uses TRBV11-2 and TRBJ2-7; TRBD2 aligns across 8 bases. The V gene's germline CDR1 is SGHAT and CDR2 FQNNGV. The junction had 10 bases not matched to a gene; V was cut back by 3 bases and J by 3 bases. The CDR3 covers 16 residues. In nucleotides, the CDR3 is TGTGCCAGCAGCTTCCCCCTGGCGGGGGGCCACTACGAGCAGTACTTC. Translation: CASSFPLAGGHYEQYF.

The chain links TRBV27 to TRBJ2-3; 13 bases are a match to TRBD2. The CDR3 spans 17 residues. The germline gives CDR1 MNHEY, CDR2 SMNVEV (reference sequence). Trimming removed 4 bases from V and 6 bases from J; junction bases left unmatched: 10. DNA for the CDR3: TGTGCCAGCAGTTCCCAAAGACTAGCGGGGGGTAAGGATACGCAGTATTTT. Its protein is CASSSQRLAGGKDTQYF.

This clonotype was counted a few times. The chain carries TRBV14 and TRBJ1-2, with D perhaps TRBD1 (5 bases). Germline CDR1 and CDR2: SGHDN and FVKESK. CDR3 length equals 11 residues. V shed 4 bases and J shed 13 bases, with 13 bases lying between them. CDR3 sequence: CASSPGRRFTF. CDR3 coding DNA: TGTGCCAGCAGCCCGGGACGGCGGTTCACCTTC.

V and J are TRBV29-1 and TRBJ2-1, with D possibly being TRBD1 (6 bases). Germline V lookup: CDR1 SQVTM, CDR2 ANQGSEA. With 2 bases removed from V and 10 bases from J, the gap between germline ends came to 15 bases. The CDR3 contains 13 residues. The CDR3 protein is CSVERLQGQEQFF. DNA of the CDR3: TGCAGCGTTGAACGTTTACAGGGCCAGGAGCAGTTCTTC.

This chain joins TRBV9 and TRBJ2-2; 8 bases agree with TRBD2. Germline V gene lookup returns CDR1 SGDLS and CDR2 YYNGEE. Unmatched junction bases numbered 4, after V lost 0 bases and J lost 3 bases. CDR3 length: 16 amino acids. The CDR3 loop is CASSVVSGGYTGELFF. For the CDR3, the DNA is TGTGCCAGCAGCGTAGTATCGGGGGGGTACACCGGGGAGCTGTTTTTT.

In DNA, the CDR3 is TGTGCCAGCGTACACCGGGACAACACAGATACGCAGTATTTT. Amino acids: CASVHRDNTDTQYF. This sequence joins TRBV25-1 and TRBJ2-3, with D tentatively TRBD1 (6 bases). With 8 bases removed from V and 2 bases from J, the gap between germline ends came to 14 bases. Germline CDR1 and CDR2: MGHDK and SYGVNS. The CDR3 covers 14 residues.

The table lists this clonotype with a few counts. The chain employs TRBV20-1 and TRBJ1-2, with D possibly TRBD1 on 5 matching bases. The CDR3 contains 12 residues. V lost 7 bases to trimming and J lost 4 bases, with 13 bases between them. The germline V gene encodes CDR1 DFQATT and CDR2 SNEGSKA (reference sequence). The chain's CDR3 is CSGLGHRYGYTF. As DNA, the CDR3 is TGCAGTGGCCTCGGACATCGCTATGGCTACACCTTC.

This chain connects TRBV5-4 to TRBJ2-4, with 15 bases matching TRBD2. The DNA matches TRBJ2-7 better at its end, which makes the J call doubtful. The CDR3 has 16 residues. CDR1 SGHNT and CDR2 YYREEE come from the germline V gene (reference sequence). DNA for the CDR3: TGTGCCAGCAGCTGGGGACTAGCGGGAGGTTTGAGCGAGCAGTACTTC. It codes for CASSWGLAGGLSEQYF.

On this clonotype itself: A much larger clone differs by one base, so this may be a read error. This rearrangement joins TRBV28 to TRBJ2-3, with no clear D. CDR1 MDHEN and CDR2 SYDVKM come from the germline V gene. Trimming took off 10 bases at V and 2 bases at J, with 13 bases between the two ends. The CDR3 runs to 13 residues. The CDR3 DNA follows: TGTGCCACTTTACCAACTAACACAGATACGCAGTATTTT. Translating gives CATLPTNTDTQYF.

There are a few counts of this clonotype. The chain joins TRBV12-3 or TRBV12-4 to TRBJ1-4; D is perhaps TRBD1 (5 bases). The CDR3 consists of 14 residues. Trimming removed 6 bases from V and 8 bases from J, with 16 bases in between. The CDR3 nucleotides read TGTGCCAGCAGGTCACAGGATACTAGAGAAAAACTGTTTTTT. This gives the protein CASRSQDTREKLFF.

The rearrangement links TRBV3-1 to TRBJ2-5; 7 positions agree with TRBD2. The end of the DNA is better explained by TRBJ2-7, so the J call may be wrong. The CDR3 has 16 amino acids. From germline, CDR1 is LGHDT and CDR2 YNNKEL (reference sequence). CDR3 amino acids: CASSQDVLANAYEQYF. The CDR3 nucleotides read TGTGCCAGCAGCCAAGATGTACTAGCGAATGCCTACGAGCAGTACTTC.

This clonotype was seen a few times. CDR3 in DNA: TGTGCCAGCAGGTGGGGGCATAGCTCCTACGAGCAGTACTTC. This gives the protein CASRWGHSSYEQYF. The chain is built from TRBV6-1 and TRBJ2-7, with D possibly matching TRBD1 (6 bases). Germline CDR1 reads MNHNS; CDR2 reads SASEGT. V shed 6 bases and J shed 0 bases, with 12 bases lying between them. CDR3 length: 14 residues.